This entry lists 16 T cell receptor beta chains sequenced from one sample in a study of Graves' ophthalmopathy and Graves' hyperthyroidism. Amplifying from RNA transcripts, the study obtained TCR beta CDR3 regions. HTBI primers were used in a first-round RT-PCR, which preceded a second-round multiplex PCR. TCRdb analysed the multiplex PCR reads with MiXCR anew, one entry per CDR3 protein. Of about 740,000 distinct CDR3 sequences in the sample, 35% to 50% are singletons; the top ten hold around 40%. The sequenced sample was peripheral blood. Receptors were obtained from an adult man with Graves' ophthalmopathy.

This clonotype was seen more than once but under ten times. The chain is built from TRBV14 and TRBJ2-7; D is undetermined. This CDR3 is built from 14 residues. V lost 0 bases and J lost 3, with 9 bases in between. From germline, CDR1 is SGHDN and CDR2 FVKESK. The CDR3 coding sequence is TGTGCCAGCAGCCAAGATCTAACCAGCTACGAGCAGTACTTC. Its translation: CASSQDLTSYEQYF.

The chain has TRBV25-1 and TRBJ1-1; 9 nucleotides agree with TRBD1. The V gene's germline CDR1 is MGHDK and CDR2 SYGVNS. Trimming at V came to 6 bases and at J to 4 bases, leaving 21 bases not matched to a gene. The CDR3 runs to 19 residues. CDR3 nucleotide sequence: TGTGCCAGCAGCTTGGTGGGGGGACAGGGAGGCCGGGGAGGCACTGAAGCTTTCTTT. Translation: CASSLVGGQGGRGGTEAFF.

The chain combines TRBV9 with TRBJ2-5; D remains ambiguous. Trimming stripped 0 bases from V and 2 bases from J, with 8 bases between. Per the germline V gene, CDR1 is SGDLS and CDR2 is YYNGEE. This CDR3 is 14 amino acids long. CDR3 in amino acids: CASSVGETQETQYF. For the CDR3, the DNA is TGTGCCAGCAGCGTAGGGGAAACTCAAGAGACCCAGTACTTC.

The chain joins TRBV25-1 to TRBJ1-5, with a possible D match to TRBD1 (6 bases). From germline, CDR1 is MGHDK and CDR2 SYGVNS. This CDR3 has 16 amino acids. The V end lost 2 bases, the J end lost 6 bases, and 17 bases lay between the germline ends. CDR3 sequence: CASSENTQGYGQPQHF. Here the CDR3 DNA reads TGTGCCAGCAGTGAAAACACACAGGGTTACGGTCAGCCCCAGCATTTT.

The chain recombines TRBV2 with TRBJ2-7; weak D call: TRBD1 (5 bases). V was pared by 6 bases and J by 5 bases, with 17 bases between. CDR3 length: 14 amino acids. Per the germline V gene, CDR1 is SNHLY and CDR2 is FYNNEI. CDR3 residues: CASSDSGNFHEQYF. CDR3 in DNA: TGTGCCAGCAGCGATTCAGGGAATTTCCACGAGCAGTACTTC. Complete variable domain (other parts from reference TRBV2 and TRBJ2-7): EPEVTQTPSHQVTQMGQEVILRCVPISNHLYFYWYRQILGQKVEFLVSFYNNEISEKSEIFDDQFSVERPDGSNFTLKIRSTKLEDSAMYFCASSDSGNFHEQYFGPGTRLTVT.

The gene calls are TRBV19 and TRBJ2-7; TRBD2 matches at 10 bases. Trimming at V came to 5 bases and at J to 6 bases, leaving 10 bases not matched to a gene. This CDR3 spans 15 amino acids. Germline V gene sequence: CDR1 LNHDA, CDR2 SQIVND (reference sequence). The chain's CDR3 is CASSFTSGKVGEQYF. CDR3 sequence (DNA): TGTGCCAGTAGTTTTACTAGCGGGAAGGTTGGCGAGCAGTACTTC.

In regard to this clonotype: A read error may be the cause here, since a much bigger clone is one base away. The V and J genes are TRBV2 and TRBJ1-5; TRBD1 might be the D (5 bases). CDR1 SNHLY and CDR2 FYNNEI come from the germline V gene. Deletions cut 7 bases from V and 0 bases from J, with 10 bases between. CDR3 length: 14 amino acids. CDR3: CASTQGPSNQPQHF. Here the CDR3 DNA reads TGTGCCAGCACTCAGGGCCCTAGCAATCAGCCCCAGCATTTT.

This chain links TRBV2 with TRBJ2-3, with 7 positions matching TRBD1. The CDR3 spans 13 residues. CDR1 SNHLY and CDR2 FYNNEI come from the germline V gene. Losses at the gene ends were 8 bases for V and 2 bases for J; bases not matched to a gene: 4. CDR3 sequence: CASGQEVTDTQYF. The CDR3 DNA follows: TGTGCCAGCGGACAGGAGGTCACAGATACGCAGTATTTT. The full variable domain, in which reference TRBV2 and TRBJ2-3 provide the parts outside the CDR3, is EPEVTQTPSHQVTQMGQEVILRCVPISNHLYFYWYRQILGQKVEFLVSFYNNEISEKSEIFDDQFSVERPDGSNFTLKIRSTKLEDSAMYFCASGQEVTDTQYFGPGTRLTVL.

The CDR3 bases are TGTGCCACCCATGACAGGGCTGGCCAGCCCCAGCATTTT. It codes for CATHDRAGQPQHF. The chain uses TRBV10-3 and TRBJ1-5; TRBD1 matches at 7 bases. V lost 10 bases and J lost 7; bases outside the gene matches: 10. Germline lookup yields CDR1 ENHRY and CDR2 SYGVKD. The CDR3 is 13 amino acids.

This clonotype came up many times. CDR3 sequence: CATSRGLRDGANVLTF. CDR3 in DNA: TGTGCCACCAGCAGAGGCCTGAGGGACGGGGCCAACGTCCTGACTTTC. The chain links TRBV15 to TRBJ2-6; D tentatively fits TRBD1 or TRBD2 (5 bases each). CDR1 and CDR2 from the germline V gene are LNHNV and YYDKDF (reference sequence). The CDR3 is 16 residues long. Trimming cost V 1 base and J 4 bases, with 11 bases left between them. Combining the CDR3 with reference TRBV15 and TRBJ2-6 gives the whole variable domain DAMVIQNPRYQVTQFGKPVTLSCSQTLNHNVMYWYQQKSSQAPKLLFHYYDKDFNNEADTPDNFQSRRPNTSFCFLDIRSPGLGDTAMYLCATSRGLRDGANVLTFGAGSRLTVL.

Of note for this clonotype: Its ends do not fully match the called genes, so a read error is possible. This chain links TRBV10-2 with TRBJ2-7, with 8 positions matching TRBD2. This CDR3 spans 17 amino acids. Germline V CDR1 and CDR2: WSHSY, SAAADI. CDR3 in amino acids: CASSEAGPGGASYEQYF. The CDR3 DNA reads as TGTGCCAGCAGTGAGGCCGGCCCGGGGGGGGCCTCCTACGAGCAGTACTTC.

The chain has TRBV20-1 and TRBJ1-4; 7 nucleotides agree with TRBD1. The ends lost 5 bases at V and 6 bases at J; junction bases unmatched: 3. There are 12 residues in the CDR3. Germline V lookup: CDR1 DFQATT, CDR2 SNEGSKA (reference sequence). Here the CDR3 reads CSAPRGHEKLFF. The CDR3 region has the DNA TGCAGTGCTCCTAGGGGGCATGAAAAACTGTTTTTT.

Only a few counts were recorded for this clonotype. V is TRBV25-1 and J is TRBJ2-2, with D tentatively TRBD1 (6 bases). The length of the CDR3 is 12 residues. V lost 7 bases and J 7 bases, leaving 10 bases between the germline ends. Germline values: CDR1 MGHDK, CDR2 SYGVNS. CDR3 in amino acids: CASKQGYGELFF. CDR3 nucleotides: TGTGCCAGCAAACAGGGTTACGGGGAGCTGTTTTTT.

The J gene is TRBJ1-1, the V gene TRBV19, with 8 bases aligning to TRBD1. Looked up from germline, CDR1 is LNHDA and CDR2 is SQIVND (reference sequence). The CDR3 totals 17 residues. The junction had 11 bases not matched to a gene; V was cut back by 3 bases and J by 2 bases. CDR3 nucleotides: TGTGCCAGTAGTATTCAAGCAGGGGGCTTGGTTAACACTGAAGCTTTCTTT. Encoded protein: CASSIQAGGLVNTEAFF.

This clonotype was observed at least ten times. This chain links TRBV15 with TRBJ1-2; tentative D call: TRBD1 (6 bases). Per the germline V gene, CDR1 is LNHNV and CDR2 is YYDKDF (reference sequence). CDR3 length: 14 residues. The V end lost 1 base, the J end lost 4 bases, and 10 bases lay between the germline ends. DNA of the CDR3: TGTGCCACCAGCAGAGTGGACAGCCTCTATGGCTACACCTTC. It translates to CATSRVDSLYGYTF.

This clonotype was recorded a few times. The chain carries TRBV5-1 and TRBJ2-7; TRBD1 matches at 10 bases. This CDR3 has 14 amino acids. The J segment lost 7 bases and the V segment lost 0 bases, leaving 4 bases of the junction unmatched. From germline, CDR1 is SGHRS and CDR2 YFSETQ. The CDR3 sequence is CASSLGQGAEEQYF. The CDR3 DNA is TGCGCCAGCAGCTTGGGACAGGGGGCGGAGGAGCAGTACTTC.